The 15 T cell receptor beta chains listed next were all sequenced from one sample in a study of T cells in narcolepsy. The data were produced by immunoSEQ multiplex PCR, yet TCRdb's version contains in-frame clones alone and is incomplete. The profile shows 32,000 or so clones, approximately 82% of them singletons. Material: CD45RA- memory CD4+ T cells from PBMCs. The receptors were sampled from a human donor with narcolepsy.

The chain combines TRBV28 with TRBJ2-3; TRBD1 is a possible D gene (5 bases). V lost 6 bases to trimming and J lost 6 bases, with 13 bases between them. The CDR3 length is 13 residues. Germline CDR1 reads MDHEN; CDR2 reads SYDVKM. The CDR3 coding sequence is TGTGCCAGCAGCCACGGACAAACCGATACGCAGTATTTT. This encodes CASSHGQTDTQYF.

This chain uses TRBV30 with TRBJ1-5; D is ambiguous. There are 14 residues in the CDR3. The germline V and J ends were trimmed by 1 base and 3 bases, with 10 bases remaining between them. Germline V lookup: CDR1 GTSNPN, CDR2 SVGIG (reference sequence). The CDR3, as DNA: TGTGCCTGGAGTGAGGGAGGGTCCAATCAGCCCCAGCATTTT. This translates into CAWSEGGSNQPQHF.

The chain employs TRBV7-9 and TRBJ2-7, with a possible D match to TRBD2 (6 bases). The CDR3 length is 14 residues. Trimming left V 4 bases short and J 3 bases short, with 13 bases between. Germline values: CDR1 SEHNR, CDR2 FQNEAQ (reference sequence). The CDR3 nucleotides are TGTGCCAGCAGCTCCCGGGGGAACCACTACGAGCAGTACTTC. Its translation: CASSSRGNHYEQYF. Together with reference TRBV7-9 and TRBJ2-7, the CDR3 gives the full variable domain: DTGVSQNPRHKITKRGQNVTFRCDPISEHNRLYWYRQTLGQGPEFLTYFQNEAQLEKSRLLSDRFSAERPKGSFSTLEIQRTEQGDSAMYLCASSSRGNHYEQYFGPGTRLTVT.

The chain recombines TRBV28 with TRBJ1-2; D gene ambiguous. Germline V gene lookup returns CDR1 MDHEN and CDR2 SYDVKM. V gave up 3 bases and J gave up 6 bases, with 8 bases separating them. The CDR3 spans 12 residues. In DNA form, the CDR3 reads TGTGCCAGCAGTTTTAGTTCGAATGGCTACACCTTC. Residues: CASSFSSNGYTF.

The chain employs TRBV6-5 and TRBJ2-7; D gene unclear. CDR3 length: 12 amino acids. Per the germline V gene, CDR1 is MNHEY and CDR2 is SVGAGI. V dropped 4 bases and J dropped 4 bases, with 8 bases sitting between them. Written as DNA, the CDR3 is TGTGCCAGCAGTTCCATAACTTACGAGCAGTACTTC. It codes for CASSSITYEQYF.

J is TRBJ2-5 and V is TRBV7-6, with a possible D match to TRBD2 (7 bases). This CDR3 comprises 16 residues. CDR1 and CDR2 from the germline V gene are SGHVS and FNYEAQ. V shed 4 bases and J shed 5 bases, with 20 bases lying between them. CDR3 nucleotide sequence: TGTGCCAGCAGCTCGCCGAAGGGGGGGCGGATGGAGACCCAGTACTTC. This translates into CASSSPKGGRMETQYF.

This clone was recorded only once. Given the absence of the conserved phenylalanine or tryptophan at the CDR3 end, a read error is likely. The rearrangement links TRBV14 to TRBJ1-2; D is undetermined. Trimming pared 4 bases from V and 4 bases from J, leaving 7 bases between. The CDR3 consists of 12 residues. The V gene's germline CDR1 is SGHDN and CDR2 FVKESK. CDR3 loop: CASSRGPYGYTL. The CDR3 DNA is TGTGCCAGCAGCCGCGGGCCCTATGGCTACACCCTC.

The CDR3 is CASSYGTSAQETQYF. CDR3 nucleotides: TGTGCCAGCAGCTATGGGACTAGCGCCCAAGAGACCCAGTACTTC. The chain has TRBV5-6 and TRBJ2-5; TRBD2 matches at 10 bases. Germline V lookup: CDR1 SGHDT, CDR2 YYEEEE. The CDR3 sequence is 15 residues long. Germline trimming cut 3 bases from V and 1 base from J; bases unmatched to any gene: 3.

Written as DNA, the CDR3 is TGTGCCAGCAGTGAAGTCGTCGGGTATGGCTACACCTTC. It yields the protein CASSEVVGYGYTF. The rearrangement uses TRBV6-1 and TRBJ1-2; no clear D. In germline, CDR1 is MNHNS, CDR2 SASEGT. The CDR3 has 13 amino acids. V gave up 1 base and J gave up 5 bases, with 8 bases separating them.

CDR3 nucleotide sequence: TGTGCCAGCAACAGGGGCGTCACTGAAGCTTTCTTT. The encoded protein is CASNRGVTEAFF. The genes are TRBV2 and TRBJ1-1, with 7 bases identical to TRBD1. The germline CDR1 and CDR2 sequences are SNHLY and FYNNEI. The junction had 3 bases not matched to a gene; V was cut back by 7 bases and J by 4 bases. CDR3 length equals 12 residues.

V and J are TRBV7-8 and TRBJ1-6, with D possibly TRBD1 on 5 matching bases. The CDR3 consists of 14 residues. Trimming cost V 4 bases and J 5 bases, with 9 bases left between them. Germline lookup yields CDR1 SGHVS and CDR2 FQNEAQ. CDR3: CASSWGRDNSPLHF. CDR3 DNA: TGTGCCAGCAGCTGGGGACGGGATAATTCACCCCTCCACTTT.

The V call is TRBV15, the J call TRBJ1-4; a weak D match, TRBD1 (6 bases). CDR1 LNHNV and CDR2 YYDKDF come from the germline V gene (reference sequence). This CDR3 is 13 amino acids long. The germline V and J ends were trimmed by 7 bases and 10 bases, with 16 bases remaining between them. This chain's CDR3 is CATNGGGGGKLFF. CDR3 DNA: TGTGCCACCAACGGGGGCGGGGGTGGAAAACTGTTTTTT.

This chain uses TRBV2 with TRBJ2-1; 12 bases agree with TRBD2. The germline V gene has CDR1 SNHLY and CDR2 FYNNEI. The CDR3 runs 15 residues. V lost 5 bases to trimming and J lost 7 bases; unmatched junction nucleotides: 6. The CDR3 DNA reads TGTGCCAGCAGTCTACTAGCGGGGGGAGGAAATGAGCAGTTCTTC. It codes for CASSLLAGGGNEQFF.

The chain recombines TRBV6-5 with TRBJ2-5; a possible D gene is TRBD1 (5 bases). Germline lookup yields CDR1 MNHEY and CDR2 SVGAGI. This CDR3 has 15 residues. V gave up 0 bases and J gave up 1 base, with 9 bases separating them. CDR3 coding DNA: TGTGCCAGCAGTTACTCCCAGGGCCTCCAAGAGACCCAGTACTTC. Its protein product is CASSYSQGLQETQYF.

The J gene is TRBJ1-3, the V gene TRBV28; D may be TRBD1 (5 bases). The CDR3 runs 13 residues. Germline CDR1 is MDHEN and CDR2 is SYDVKM. CDR3 sequence reads: CGGSKSAGNTIYF. The CDR3 DNA reads as TGTGGGGGCTCTAAGTCAGCTGGAAACACCATATATTTT.